This TCR beta chain derives from a study of blood T cell repertoires in COVID-19. Across the study: In each case, the material was cDNA or gDNA derived from T cells, B-cell-depleted T cells, or PBMCs.

CDR3 length: 14 amino acids. Trimming took 8 bases from V and 2 from J, leaving 15 bases between them. The germline gives CDR1 SEHNR, CDR2 FQNEAQ (reference sequence). In the source study's methods: Amplification from reference gene primers served as the basis for estimated nucleated cell counts. Measured with immunoSEQ multiplex PCR; TCRdb has only the in-frame clones, and not every one. Clone size and V and J calls were adopted from that table, with D and trimming inferred from the DNA. The sample shows 150,000 to 200,000 clones, roughly 79% of them seen only once. The J gene is TRBJ1-1, the V gene TRBV7-9; TRBD1 is a possible D gene (6 bases). The receptor was isolated from a man between 60 and 75 years old with active or convalescent COVID-19. What was sequenced was peripheral blood. The CDR3 region has the DNA TGTGCCAGCGAACGTGGGACAAGCAACACTGAAGCTTTCTTT. Translation gives CASERGTSNTEAFF.